Given below is one TCR beta chain in context. This entry belongs to a study of cytomegalovirus exposure and HLA in healthy donors. Study-level background: Samples from HLA-typed donors yielded about 85 million unique TCRs in an early data release.

The CDR3 consists of 17 residues. Trimming pared 5 bases from V and 2 bases from J, leaving 18 bases between. Looked up from germline, CDR1 is SGHAT and CDR2 is FQNNGV. 13 Jbeta primers and 60 Vbeta primers were used for the PCR. Sequenced by immunoSEQ multiplex PCR; TCRdb stores in-frame clones only, minus some. The data hold approximately 140,000 clones, with just under 80% observed a single time. The specimen was PBMCs. The V call is TRBV11-2, the J call TRBJ2-2; TRBD2 might be the D (6 bases). The receptor's source is a woman younger than 30 in good health and CMV-seronegative. Here the CDR3 reads CASSGSLGGANTGELFF. Here the CDR3 DNA reads TGTGCCAGCAGCGGTTCTCTGGGCGGGGCAAACACCGGGGAGCTGTTTTTT.